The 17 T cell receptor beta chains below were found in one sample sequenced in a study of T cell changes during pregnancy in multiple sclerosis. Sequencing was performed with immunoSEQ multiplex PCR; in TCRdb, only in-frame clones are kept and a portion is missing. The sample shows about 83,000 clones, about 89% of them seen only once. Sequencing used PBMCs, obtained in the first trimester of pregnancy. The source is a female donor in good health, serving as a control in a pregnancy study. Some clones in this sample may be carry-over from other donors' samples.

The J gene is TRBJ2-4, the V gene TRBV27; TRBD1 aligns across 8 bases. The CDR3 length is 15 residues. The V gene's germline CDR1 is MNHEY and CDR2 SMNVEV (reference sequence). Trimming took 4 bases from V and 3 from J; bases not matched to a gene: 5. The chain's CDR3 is CASSSGTGGKNIQYF. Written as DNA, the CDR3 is TGTGCCAGCAGTTCAGGGACAGGAGGCAAAAACATTCAGTACTTC.

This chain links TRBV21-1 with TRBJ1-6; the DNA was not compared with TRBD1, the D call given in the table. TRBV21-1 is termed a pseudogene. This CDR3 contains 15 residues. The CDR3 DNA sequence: TGTGCCAGCACTAACCCGGCAGGTTTGGATTCACCCCTCCACTTT. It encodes CASTNPAGLDSPLHF.

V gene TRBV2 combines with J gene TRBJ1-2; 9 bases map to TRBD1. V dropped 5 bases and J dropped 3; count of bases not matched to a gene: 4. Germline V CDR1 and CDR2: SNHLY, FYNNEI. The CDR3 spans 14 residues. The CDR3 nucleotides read TGTGCCAGCAGTTCACAGGGGGCGTACTATGGCTACACCTTC. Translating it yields CASSSQGAYYGYTF.

CDR3 nucleotide sequence: TGTGCCAGCACCGAAGAGGTTGGGACAGATACGCAGTATTTT. It translates to CASTEEVGTDTQYF. The chain joins TRBV6-1 to TRBJ2-3; no clear D. V dropped 7 bases and J dropped 3 bases, with 14 bases sitting between them. Germline lookup yields CDR1 MNHNS and CDR2 SASEGT. CDR3 length: 14 residues.

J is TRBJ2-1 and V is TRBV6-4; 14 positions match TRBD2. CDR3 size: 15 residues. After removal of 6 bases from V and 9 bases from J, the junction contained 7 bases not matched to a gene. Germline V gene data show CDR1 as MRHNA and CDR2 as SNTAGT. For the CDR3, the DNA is TGTGCCAGCAGCGGGACTAGCGGGGGATACGGTGAGCAGTTCTTC. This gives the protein CASSGTSGGYGEQFF.

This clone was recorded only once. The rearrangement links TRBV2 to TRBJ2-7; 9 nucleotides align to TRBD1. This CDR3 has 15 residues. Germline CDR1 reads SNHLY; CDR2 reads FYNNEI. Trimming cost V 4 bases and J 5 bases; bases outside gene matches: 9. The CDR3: CASSATGTGLHEQYF. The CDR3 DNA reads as TGTGCCAGCAGTGCAACCGGGACAGGGTTACACGAGCAGTACTTC.

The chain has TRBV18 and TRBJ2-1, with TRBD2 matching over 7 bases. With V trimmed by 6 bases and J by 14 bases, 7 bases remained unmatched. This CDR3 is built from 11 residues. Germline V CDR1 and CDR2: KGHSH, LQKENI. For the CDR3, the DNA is TGTGCCAGCTCTCCGGGACTAATGGAGTTCTTC. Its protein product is CASSPGLMEFF.

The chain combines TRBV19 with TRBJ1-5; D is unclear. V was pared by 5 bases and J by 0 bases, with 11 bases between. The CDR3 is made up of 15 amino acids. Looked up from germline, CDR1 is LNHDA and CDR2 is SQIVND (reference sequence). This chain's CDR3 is CASSPQRYSNQPQHF. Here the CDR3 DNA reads TGTGCCAGTAGTCCACAGAGATATAGCAATCAGCCCCAGCATTTT.

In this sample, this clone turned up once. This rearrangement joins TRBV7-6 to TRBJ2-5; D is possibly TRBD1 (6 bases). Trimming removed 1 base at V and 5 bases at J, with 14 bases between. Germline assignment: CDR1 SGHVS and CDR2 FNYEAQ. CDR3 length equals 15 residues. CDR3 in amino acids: CASSLVGGAGETQYF. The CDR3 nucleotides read TGTGCCAGCAGCTTAGTTGGGGGCGCGGGTGAGACCCAGTACTTC.

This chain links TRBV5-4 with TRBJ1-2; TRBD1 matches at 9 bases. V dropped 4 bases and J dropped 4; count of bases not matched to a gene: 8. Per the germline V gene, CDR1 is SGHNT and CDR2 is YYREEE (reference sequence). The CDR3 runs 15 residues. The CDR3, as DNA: TGTGCCAGCAGCCAGGGACAGGGTGTGATCTATGGCTACACCTTC. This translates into CASSQGQGVIYGYTF.

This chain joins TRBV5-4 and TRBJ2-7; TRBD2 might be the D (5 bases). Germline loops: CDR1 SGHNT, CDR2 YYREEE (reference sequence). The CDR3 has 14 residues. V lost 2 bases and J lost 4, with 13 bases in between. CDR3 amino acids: CASSFGGLRYEQYF. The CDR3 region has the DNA TGTGCCAGCAGCTTCGGAGGACTCAGGTACGAGCAGTACTTC. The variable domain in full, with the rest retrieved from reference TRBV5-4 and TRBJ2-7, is ETGVTQSPTHLIKTRGQQVTLRCSSQSGHNTVSWYQQALGQGPQFIFQYYREEENGRGNFPPRFSGLQFPNYSSELNVNALELDDSALYLCASSFGGLRYEQYFGPGTRLTVT.

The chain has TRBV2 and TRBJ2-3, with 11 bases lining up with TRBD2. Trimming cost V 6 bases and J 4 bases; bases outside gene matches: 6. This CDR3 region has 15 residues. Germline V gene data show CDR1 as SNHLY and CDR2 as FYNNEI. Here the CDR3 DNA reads TGTGCCAGCAGGCACCTGACTAGCGGGGCAGATACGCAGTATTTT. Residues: CASRHLTSGADTQYF.

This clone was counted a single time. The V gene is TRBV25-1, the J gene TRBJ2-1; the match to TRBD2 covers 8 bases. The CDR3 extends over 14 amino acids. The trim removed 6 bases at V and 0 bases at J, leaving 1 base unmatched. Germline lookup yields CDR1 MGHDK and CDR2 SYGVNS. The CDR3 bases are TGTGCCAGCAGAAGCGGGGGCTCCTACAATGAGCAGTTCTTC. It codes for CASRSGGSYNEQFF.

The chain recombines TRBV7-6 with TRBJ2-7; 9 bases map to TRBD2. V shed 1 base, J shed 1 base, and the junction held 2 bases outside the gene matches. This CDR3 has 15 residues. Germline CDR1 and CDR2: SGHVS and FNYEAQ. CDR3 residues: CASSLERGESYEQYF. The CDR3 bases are TGTGCCAGCAGCTTAGAGCGGGGGGAGTCCTACGAGCAGTACTTC.

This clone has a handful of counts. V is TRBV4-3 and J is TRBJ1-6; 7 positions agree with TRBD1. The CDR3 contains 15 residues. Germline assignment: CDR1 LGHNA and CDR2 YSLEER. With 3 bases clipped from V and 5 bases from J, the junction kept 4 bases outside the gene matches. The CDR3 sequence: CASSHGQAHNSPLHF. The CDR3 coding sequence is TGCGCCAGCAGCCATGGACAGGCGCATAATTCACCCCTCCACTTT.

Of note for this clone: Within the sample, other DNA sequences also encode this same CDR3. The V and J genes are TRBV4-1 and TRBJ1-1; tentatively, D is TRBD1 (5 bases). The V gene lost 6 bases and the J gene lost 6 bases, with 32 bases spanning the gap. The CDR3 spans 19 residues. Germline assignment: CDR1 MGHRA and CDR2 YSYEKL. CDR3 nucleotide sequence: TGCGCCAGCAGTCACAGGCGAGGTGGACTGGGACTCCAAGGCCCTGAAGCTTTCTTT. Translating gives CASSHRRGGLGLQGPEAFF.

CDR3 DNA sequence: TGTGCCAGCAGCTTAAATCGGTTCAGGGGAAGGGAAAAACTGTTTTTT. Protein: CASSLNRFRGREKLFF. The chain has TRBV7-8 and TRBJ1-4; TRBD1 might be the D (6 bases). V gave up 2 bases and J gave up 8 bases, with 18 bases separating them. Germline V gene data show CDR1 as SGHVS and CDR2 as FQNEAQ. CDR3 size: 16 residues.